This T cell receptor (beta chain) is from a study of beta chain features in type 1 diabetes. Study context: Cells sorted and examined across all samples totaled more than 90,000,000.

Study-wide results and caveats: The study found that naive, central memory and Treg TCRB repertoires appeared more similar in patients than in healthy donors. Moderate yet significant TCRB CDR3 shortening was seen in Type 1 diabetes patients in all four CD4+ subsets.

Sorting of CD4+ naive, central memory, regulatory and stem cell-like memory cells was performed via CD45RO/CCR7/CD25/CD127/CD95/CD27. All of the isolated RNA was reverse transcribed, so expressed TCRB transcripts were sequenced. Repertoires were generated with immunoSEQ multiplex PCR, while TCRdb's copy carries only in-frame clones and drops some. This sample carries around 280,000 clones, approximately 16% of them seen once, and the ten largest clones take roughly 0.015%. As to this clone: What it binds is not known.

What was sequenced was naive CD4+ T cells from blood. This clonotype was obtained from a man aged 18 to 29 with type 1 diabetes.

The CDR3 nucleotides read TGTGCCATCAAATCGGGACAGGGTGATGGCTACACCTTC. It specifies CAIKSGQGDGYTF. This chain joins TRBV10-3 and TRBJ1-2; TRBD1 matches at 9 bases. This CDR3 comprises 13 residues. Germline loops: CDR1 ENHRY, CDR2 SYGVKD. V lost 7 bases to trimming and J lost 6 bases; unmatched junction nucleotides: 6.